One and the same sample provided the 9 T cell receptor beta chains below, sequenced in a study of OX40 agonist ivuxolimab in advanced cancers. TCRdb's table, derived via immunoSEQ multiplex PCR, lists solely in-frame clones and lacks some. The sample consists of 60,000 to 75,000 clones, about four fifths of them appearing once. Sequencing used CD4+ or CD8+ T cells sorted from blood, obtained in a trial of the OX40 agonist ivuxolimab. The receptors derive from an adult with an advanced solid tumor such as melanoma, head and neck, liver or kidney cancer.

Remarks on this clone: The junction differs from germline at one of its ends, possibly a read error. The gene calls are TRBV5-4 and TRBJ1-3; no clear D. Per the germline V gene, CDR1 is SGHNT and CDR2 is YYREEE (reference sequence). This CDR3 has 14 amino acids. DNA of the CDR3: TGCGCCAGCAGCCAAGAGGATTCTGGAAACACCATATATTTT. The encoded protein is CASSQEDSGNTIYF.

This chain links TRBV27 with TRBJ2-4; TRBD2 is a possible D gene (6 bases). Germline CDR1 reads MNHEY; CDR2 reads SMNVEV (reference sequence). This CDR3 contains 14 residues. Trimming left V 2 bases short and J 8 bases short, with 13 bases between. CDR3 sequence: CASSLRGFFDIQYF. The CDR3 DNA reads TGTGCCAGCAGTTTACGGGGGTTTTTCGACATTCAGTACTTC.

The chain uses TRBV9 and TRBJ1-1; D gene unclear. CDR3 length equals 14 residues. CDR1 is SGDLS and CDR2 is YYNGEE in the germline V gene. Trimming left V 1 base short and J 2 bases short, with 9 bases between. The DNA of the CDR3 is TGTGCCAGCAGCGTACTCGGGAAAAACACTGAAGCTTTCTTT. It yields the protein CASSVLGKNTEAFF.

This chain uses TRBV7-9 with TRBJ2-7; TRBD2 matches 15 bases. Germline V gene lookup returns CDR1 SEHNR and CDR2 FQNEAQ (reference sequence). V shed 4 bases, J shed 7 bases, and the junction held 2 bases outside the gene matches. The CDR3 contains 14 residues. The CDR3 nucleotides are TGTGCCAGCAGCTCAGGGACTAGCGGGGGGGAGCAGTACTTC. Residues: CASSSGTSGGEQYF.

The chain couples TRBV6-5 to TRBJ2-2; D gene unclear. V was clipped by 7 bases and J by 3 bases, with 9 bases between them. The CDR3 runs 13 residues. Germline CDR1 MNHEY, CDR2 SVGAGI. The CDR3 is CASKDSYTGELFF. Written as DNA, the CDR3 is TGTGCCAGCAAAGACTCCTACACCGGGGAGCTGTTTTTT.

The chain employs TRBV2 and TRBJ2-1; TRBD2 agrees at 11 bases. This CDR3 has 15 residues. The junction had 3 bases not matched to a gene; V was cut back by 6 bases and J by 2 bases. Germline V gives CDR1 SNHLY, CDR2 FYNNEI. CDR3 loop: CASRATSGAYNEQFF. CDR3 sequence (DNA): TGTGCCAGCAGGGCGACTAGCGGGGCCTACAATGAGCAGTTCTTC.

This clone was detected ten times or more. The V gene is TRBV5-4, the J gene TRBJ2-7; no clear D gene. The CDR3 is made up of 14 amino acids. The V gene's germline CDR1 is SGHNT and CDR2 YYREEE (reference sequence). V dropped 1 base and J dropped 0 bases, with 8 bases sitting between them. The CDR3 is CASSLPQSSYEQYF. The CDR3 bases are TGTGCCAGCAGCTTGCCCCAGAGCTCCTACGAGCAGTACTTC.

The chain uses TRBV5-1 and TRBJ2-6; 8 bases are shared with TRBD1. CDR3 length: 18 amino acids. Germline lookup yields CDR1 SGHRS and CDR2 YFSETQ. V was pared by 2 bases and J by 0 bases, with 7 bases of the junction left unmatched. CDR3 sequence reads: CASSFGGTGYSGANVLTF. CDR3 sequence (DNA): TGCGCCAGCAGCTTCGGAGGGACAGGTTACTCTGGGGCCAACGTCCTGACTTTC.

V and J are TRBV30 and TRBJ1-2; 10 nucleotides agree with TRBD1. Per germline, CDR1 GTSNPN and CDR2 SVGIG (reference sequence). CDR3 size: 17 residues. The ends lost 0 bases at V and 0 bases at J; junction bases unmatched: 7. The chain's CDR3 is CAWSVWGTGEANYGYTF. The CDR3 bases are TGTGCCTGGAGTGTTTGGGGGACAGGGGAGGCTAACTATGGCTACACCTTC.